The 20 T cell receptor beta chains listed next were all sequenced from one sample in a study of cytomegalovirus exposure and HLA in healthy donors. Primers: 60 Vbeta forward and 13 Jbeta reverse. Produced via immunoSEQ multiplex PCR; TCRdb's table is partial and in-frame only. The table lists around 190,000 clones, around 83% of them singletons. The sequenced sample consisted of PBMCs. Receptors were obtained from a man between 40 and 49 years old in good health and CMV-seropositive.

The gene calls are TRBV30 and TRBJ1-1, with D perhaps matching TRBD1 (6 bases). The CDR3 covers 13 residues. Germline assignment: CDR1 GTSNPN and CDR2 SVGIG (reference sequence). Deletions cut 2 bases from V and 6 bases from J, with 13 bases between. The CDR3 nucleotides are TGTGCCTGGAGTACAGGGTCGATTTCTGAAGCTTTCTTT. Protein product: CAWSTGSISEAFF.

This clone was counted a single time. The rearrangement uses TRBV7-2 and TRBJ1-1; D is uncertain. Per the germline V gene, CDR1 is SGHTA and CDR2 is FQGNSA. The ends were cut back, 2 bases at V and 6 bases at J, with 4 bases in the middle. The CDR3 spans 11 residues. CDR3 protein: CASSLYSEAFF. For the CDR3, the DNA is TGTGCCAGCAGCTTATATTCTGAAGCTTTCTTT.

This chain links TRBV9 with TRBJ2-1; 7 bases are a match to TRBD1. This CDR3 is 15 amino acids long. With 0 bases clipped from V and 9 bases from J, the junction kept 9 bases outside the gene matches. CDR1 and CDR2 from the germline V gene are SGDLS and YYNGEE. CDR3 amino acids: CASSVAGQASSEQFF. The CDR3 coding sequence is TGTGCCAGCAGCGTAGCAGGACAGGCCTCAAGTGAGCAGTTCTTC.

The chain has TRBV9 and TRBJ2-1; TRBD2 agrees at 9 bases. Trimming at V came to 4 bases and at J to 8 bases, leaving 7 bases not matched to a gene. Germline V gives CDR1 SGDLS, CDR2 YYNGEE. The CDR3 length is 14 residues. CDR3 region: CASSPGTSRYEQFF. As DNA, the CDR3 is TGTGCCAGCAGCCCCGGGACTAGCAGATATGAGCAGTTCTTC.

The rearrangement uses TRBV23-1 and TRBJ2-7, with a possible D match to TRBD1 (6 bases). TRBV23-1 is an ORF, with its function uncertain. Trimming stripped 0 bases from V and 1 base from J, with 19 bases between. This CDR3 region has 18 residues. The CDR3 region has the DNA TGCGCCAGCAGTCAATCCGGTAAGCGGCAGGGGATATCCTACGAGCAGTACTTC. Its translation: CASSQSGKRQGISYEQYF.

The CDR3 DNA reads as TGTGCCAGCAGGTGGACTAGCGGCTCCTACGAGCAGTACTTC. Translating gives CASRWTSGSYEQYF. V usage is TRBV11-2 and J usage is TRBJ2-5; 10 positions agree with TRBD2. The DNA end lines up better with TRBJ2-7; the J call may be wrong. Germline V gene lookup returns CDR1 SGHAT and CDR2 FQNNGV. The CDR3 runs to 14 residues.

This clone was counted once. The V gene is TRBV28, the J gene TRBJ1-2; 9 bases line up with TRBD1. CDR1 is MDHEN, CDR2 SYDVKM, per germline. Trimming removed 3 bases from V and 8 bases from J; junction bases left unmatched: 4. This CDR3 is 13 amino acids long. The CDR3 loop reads CASSLGQGFGYTF. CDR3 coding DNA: TGTGCCAGCAGTTTGGGACAGGGCTTCGGCTACACCTTC.

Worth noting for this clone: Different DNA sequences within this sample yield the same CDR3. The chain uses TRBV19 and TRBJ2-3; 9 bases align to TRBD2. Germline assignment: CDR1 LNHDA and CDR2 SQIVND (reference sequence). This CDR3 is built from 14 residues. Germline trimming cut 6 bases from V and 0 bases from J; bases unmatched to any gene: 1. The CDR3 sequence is CASSTSGSTDTQYF. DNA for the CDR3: TGTGCCAGTAGCACTAGCGGGAGCACAGATACGCAGTATTTT.

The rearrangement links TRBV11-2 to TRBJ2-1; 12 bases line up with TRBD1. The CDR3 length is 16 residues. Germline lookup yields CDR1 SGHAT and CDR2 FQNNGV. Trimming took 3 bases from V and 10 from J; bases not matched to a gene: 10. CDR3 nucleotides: TGTGCCAGCAGCTTCGATACCGGGACAGGGGGCGGGGAGCAGTTCTTC. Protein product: CASSFDTGTGGGEQFF.

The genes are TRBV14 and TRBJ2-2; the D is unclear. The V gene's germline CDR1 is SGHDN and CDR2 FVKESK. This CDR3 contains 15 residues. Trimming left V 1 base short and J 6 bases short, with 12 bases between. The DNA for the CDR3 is TGTGCCAGCAGCCAAGTGGAAGCGTGGGCCGGGGAGCTGTTTTTT. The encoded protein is CASSQVEAWAGELFF.

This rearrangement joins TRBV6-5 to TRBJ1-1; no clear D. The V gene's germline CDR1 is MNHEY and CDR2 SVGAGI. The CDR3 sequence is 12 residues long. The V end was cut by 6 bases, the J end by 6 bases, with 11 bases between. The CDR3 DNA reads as TGTGCCAGCAGCCGGGGAGGGTCTGAAGCTTTCTTT. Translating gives CASSRGGSEAFF.

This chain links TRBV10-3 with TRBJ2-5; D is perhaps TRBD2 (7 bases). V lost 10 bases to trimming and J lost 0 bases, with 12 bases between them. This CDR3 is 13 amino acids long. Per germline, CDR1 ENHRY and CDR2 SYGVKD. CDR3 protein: CATKGGYQETQYF. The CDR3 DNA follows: TGTGCCACGAAGGGGGGGTACCAAGAGACCCAGTACTTC.

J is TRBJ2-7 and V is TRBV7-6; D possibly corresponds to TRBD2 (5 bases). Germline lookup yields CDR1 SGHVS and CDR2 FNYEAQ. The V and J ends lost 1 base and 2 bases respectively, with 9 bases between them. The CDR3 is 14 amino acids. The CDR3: CASSLGGSAYEQYF. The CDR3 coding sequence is TGTGCCAGCAGCTTAGGCGGGTCAGCCTACGAGCAGTACTTC.

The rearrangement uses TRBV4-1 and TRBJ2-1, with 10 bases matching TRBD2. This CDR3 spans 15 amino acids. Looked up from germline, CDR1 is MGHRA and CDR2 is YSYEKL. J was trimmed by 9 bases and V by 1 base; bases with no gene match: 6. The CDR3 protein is CASSQGGGLAIEQFF. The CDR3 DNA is TGCGCCAGCAGCCAAGGAGGGGGACTAGCGATTGAGCAGTTCTTC.

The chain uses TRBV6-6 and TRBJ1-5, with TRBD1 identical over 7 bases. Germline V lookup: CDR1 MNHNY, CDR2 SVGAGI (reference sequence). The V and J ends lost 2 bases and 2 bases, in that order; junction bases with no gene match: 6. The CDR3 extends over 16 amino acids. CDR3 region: CASSYLGGGGNQPQHF. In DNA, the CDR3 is TGTGCCAGCAGTTACCTCGGAGGGGGCGGCAATCAGCCCCAGCATTTT.

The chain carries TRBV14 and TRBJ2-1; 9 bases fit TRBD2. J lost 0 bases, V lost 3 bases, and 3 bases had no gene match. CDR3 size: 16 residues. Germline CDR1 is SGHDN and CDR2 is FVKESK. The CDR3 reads CASSQGAGGSYNEQFF. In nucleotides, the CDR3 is TGTGCCAGCAGCCAGGGAGCGGGGGGCTCCTACAATGAGCAGTTCTTC.

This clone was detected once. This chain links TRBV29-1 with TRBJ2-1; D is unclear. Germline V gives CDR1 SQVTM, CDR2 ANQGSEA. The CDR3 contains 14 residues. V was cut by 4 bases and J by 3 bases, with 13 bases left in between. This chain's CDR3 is CSVVPQANYNEQFF. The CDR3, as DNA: TGCAGCGTTGTGCCCCAGGCGAACTACAATGAGCAGTTCTTC.

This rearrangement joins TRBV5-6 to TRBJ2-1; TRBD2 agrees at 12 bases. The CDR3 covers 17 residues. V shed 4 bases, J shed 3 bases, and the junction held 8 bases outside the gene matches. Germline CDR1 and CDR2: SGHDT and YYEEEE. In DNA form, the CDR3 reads TGTGCCAGCAGCGGGACCGGGACTAGCGGGCTCTACAATGAGCAGTTCTTC. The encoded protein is CASSGTGTSGLYNEQFF. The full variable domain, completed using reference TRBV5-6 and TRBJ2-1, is DAGVTQSPTHLIKTRGQQVTLRCSPKSGHDTVSWYQQALGQGPQFIFQYYEEEERQRGNFPDRFSGHQFPNYSSELNVNALLLGDSALYLCASSGTGTSGLYNEQFFGPGTRLTVL.

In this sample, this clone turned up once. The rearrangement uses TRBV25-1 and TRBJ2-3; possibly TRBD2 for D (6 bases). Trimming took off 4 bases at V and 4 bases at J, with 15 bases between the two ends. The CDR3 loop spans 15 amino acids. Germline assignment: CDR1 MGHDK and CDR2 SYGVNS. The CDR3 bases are TGTGCCAGCAGTGCGACCGGGACTTTCGCAGATACGCAGTATTTT. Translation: CASSATGTFADTQYF. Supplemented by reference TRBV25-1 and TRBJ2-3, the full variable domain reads EADIYQTPRYLVIGTGKKITLECSQTMGHDKMYWYQQDPGMELHLIHYSYGVNSTEKGDLSSESTVSRIRTEHFPLTLESARPSHTSQYLCASSATGTFADTQYFGPGTRLTVL.

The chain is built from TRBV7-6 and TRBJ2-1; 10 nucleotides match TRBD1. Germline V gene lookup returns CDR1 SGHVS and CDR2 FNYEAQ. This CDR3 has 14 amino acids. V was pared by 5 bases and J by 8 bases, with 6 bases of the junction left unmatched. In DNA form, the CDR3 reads TGTGCCAGCAGCCGTGACAGGGGGCAGGATGAGCAGTTCTTC. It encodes CASSRDRGQDEQFF. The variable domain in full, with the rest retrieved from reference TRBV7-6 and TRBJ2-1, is GAGVSQSPRYKVTKRGQDVALRCDPISGHVSLYWYRQALGQGPEFLTYFNYEAQQDKSGLPNDRFSAERPEGSISTLTIQRTEQRDSAMYRCASSRDRGQDEQFFGPGTRLTVL.